This T cell receptor beta chain came from a study of cytomegalovirus exposure and HLA in healthy donors. The CDR3 is 16 residues long. The V segment lost 0 bases and the J segment 0 bases; nucleotides outside the gene matches: 4. The V gene's germline CDR1 is SGHRS and CDR2 YFSETQ. The PCR was carried out with 60 Vbeta primers and 13 Jbeta primers. Using immunoSEQ multiplex PCR, the repertoire was profiled, and TCRdb retains in-frame clones only, with some absent. Of roughly 180,000 clones detected, about 80% appear once; the ten largest clones hold approximately 1.5%. The TCR sequence derives from a woman aged 30 to 39 in good health and CMV-seropositive. What was sequenced was PBMCs. The chain joins TRBV5-1 to TRBJ2-3; 7 bases align to TRBD2. The CDR3 reads CASSLEGRGSTDTQYF. CDR3 nucleotides: TGCGCCAGCAGCTTGGAAGGGCGGGGGAGCACAGATACGCAGTATTTT.